This TCR beta chain was identified during a study of blood T cells in healthy people across ages. Study-wide points: Measured against age, TCR beta diversity per million T cells decreased in a roughly linear manner. Naive T cell percentage strongly correlated with TCR beta diversity.

A sample-barcoded 5' primer and a J-beta primer mix were used in a second PCR of roughly 7 to 12 cycles. In TCRdb, the 5' RACE reads were re-called with MiXCR into one record per CDR3 protein. Among 1.5 million to 2 million distinct CDR3 sequences listed, about two fifths were seen once. In germline, CDR1 is SGHKS, CDR2 YYEKEE (reference sequence). The length of the CDR3 is 16 residues. About this clonotype: What it recognizes is unknown. An end of the junction differs from the germline gene, which may be a read error.

The authors extracted at least 6 micrograms of total RNA per sample. The chain has TRBV5-5 and TRBJ2-7, with 8 bases matching TRBD1. Sample: blood. The sequence was collected from a human donor in good health. CDR3 DNA: TGCGCCAGCAGCCCGCACGAGAACAGGGGGAACTACGAGCAGTACTTC. Residues: CASSPHENRGNYEQYF.